This T cell receptor beta chain was profiled in a study of blood T cell repertoires in COVID-19 (dated by TCRdb to the early 2020s). Study-level background: Samples from collaborators originated in the United States, Italy and Spain and spanned both the acute and convalescent phases of COVID-19. The samples were drawn from the first 160 participants of the ongoing ImmuneRACE study and from 1,254 subjects provided by 6 global collaborators. The prospective study material was composed of cDNA or gDNA derived from T cells, B-cell-depleted T cells, or PBMCs. HLA class I and class II types, where available, came from metadata supplied by the sample provider rather than from assay-based typing. Subjects who had been exposed to COVID-19, were actively infected with it, or had recovered from it provided the deeply sampled blood TCRbeta repertoires that made up the dataset. The repertoires were released in a freely available public database meant as a resource for research on the immune response to SARS-CoV-2. Sample metadata almost always included a de-identified subject ID, COVID-19 status, age in years and sex.

General study outcomes and caveats: The quantity of clinical and demographic metadata differed by source and by participant and was supplied without curation.

The germline V gene specifies SGDLS as CDR1 and YYNGEE as CDR2. CDR3 length: 14 amino acids, cysteine to phenylalanine. Only CDR3 DNA is held: 42 bases, read in frame from base 1. V trim: 0 bases; J trim: 2 bases; unmatched bases: 0. The immunoSEQ Assay, a bias-controlled multiplex PCR, was used to amplify TCRbeta CDR3 regions from genomic DNA. The source study handled its data this way. Within the assay, amplification of reference gene primers was used to estimate how many nucleated cells each sample contained. To quantify the absolute abundance of each unique TCRbeta CDR3 rearrangement, sequence reads were collapsed and filtered. For each sample, productive Simpson clonality was calculated as the square root of Simpson's diversity index over productive rearrangements. The table was pulled from immuneACCESS by TCRdb, which kept in-frame rearrangements only. Such tables lose some clones; where checked, under half of the loss comes from unresolved V genes, and the rest has no known cause. That table is the source of V, J and clone size, and D and trimming were worked out from the DNA. A total of over 250,000 clones appear in this sample, less than 90% of them only once. The ten largest clones capture around 12% of the sample.

Concerning this clone: No cognate antigen has been identified for it. No much larger clonotype is one base removed from it; base qualities were not supplied. Within the sample, other DNA sequences also encode this same CDR3.

One collaborating source in Seattle enrolled patients during active infection and followed them longitudinally through the course of disease. Whole blood was collected in K2EDTA tubes by collaborating institutions according to the institutions' own protocols. For TCRbeta analysis, collaborator samples were shipped as frozen whole blood, as isolated PBMCs, or as DNA extracted from either sample type. The receptor was derived from a woman between 70 and 85 years old with COVID-19, enrolled during active disease. Material: peripheral blood. The rearranged segments are TRBV9 and TRBJ2-5, and 8 bases in between align with TRBD1. For the CDR3, the sequence is CASSVDRGQETQYF. The DNA reads as follows: TGTGCCAGCAGCGTAGACAGGGGGCAAGAGACCCAGTACTTC.